This T cell receptor beta chain derives from a study of response to subunit inactivated influenza vaccine. Whole-study results and caveats: Seasonal influenza vaccination, on each occasion, was suggested by the authors to recruit few new T cells.

A remark on this clonotype: No antigen is known for it.

TCRdb used MiXCR to reprocess the RT-PCR reads, holding one entry per CDR3 protein. Of roughly 500,000 distinct CDR3 sequences in the sample, 25% were seen once. The source is a man aged 50 or older who received an inactivated influenza vaccine. The source was CD4+ T cells sorted from PBMCs, collected about 5 days after vaccination.

As DNA, the CDR3 is TGCAGTGCTAGAGAGGGCGGGAGGATAGATGAGCAGTTCTTC. This sequence encodes CSAREGGRIDEQFF. The genes are TRBV20-1 and TRBJ2-1; 8 bases are a match to TRBD2. V lost 0 bases and J lost 8; bases outside the gene matches: 6. Germline values: CDR1 DFQATT, CDR2 SNEGSKA (reference sequence). The CDR3 extends over 14 amino acids.